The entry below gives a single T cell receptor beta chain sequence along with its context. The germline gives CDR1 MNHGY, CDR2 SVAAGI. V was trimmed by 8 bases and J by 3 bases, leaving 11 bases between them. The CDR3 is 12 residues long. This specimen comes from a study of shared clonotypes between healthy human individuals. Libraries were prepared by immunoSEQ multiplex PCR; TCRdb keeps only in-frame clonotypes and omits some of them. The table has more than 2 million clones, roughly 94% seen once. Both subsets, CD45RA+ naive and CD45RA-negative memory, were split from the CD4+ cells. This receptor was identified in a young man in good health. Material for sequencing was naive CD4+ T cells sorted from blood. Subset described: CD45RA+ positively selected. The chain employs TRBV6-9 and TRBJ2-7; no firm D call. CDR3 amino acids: CASYNLSYEQYF. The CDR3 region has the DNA TGTGCCAGCTATAATTTGAGCTACGAGCAGTACTTC.